This T cell receptor beta chain was sequenced during a study of tumor-infiltrating lymphocytes in primary liver carcinoma. Study-level findings and limits: Only about 7-24% of top clones were detected in each of the five tumor regions.

A constant-region primer served to make TCR beta cDNA from around 500 ng total RNA. Library construction for TCR beta comprised three nested multiplex PCR rounds performed with slightly modified ARM-PCR. A C-beta reverse primer was combined with TRBV1-TRBV30 forward primers in the first two PCR rounds, and each round had 10 cycles. TCRdb processed the multiplex PCR reads anew with MiXCR; each CDR3 protein has one entry. Here the sample spans approximately 190,000 distinct CDR3 sequences, 85% being singletons. Between roughly 20 and 32 mg of unsorted bulk tissue served as the source from which RNA and DNA were co-extracted. Points on this clonotype: What it binds is not known. At one end, the junction sequence differs from germline, possibly due to a read error.

Germline assignment: CDR1 SGHNT and CDR2 YENEEA. The CDR3 has 17 residues. Sequencing was performed on tumor tissue from primary liver carcinoma. The rearrangement uses TRBV11-3 and TRBJ2-3; possibly TRBD1 or TRBD2 for D (5 bases each). The receptor was isolated from a man aged 40-49 years with primary liver carcinoma and hepatitis B virus infection. CDR3 sequence: CTSSPGTLRSGTDTKYF. In DNA form, the CDR3 reads TGTACCAGCAGCCCCGGGACCTTGAGAAGCGGCACAGATACGAAGTATTTT. Full variable domain (remainder filled in from reference TRBV11-3 and TRBJ2-3): EAGVVQSPRYKIIEKKQPVAFWCNPISGHNTLYWYLQNLGQGPELLIRYENEEAVDDSQLPKDRFSAERLKGVDSTLKIQPAELGDSAVYLCTSSPGTLRSGTDTKYFGPGTRLTVL.